The sample holds a few counts of the clone carrying this T cell receptor (beta chain). The antigen is unknown. The data belong to a study of molecular identifiers for immune sequencing clone quantification. Broader study findings: Over 98% of CMV-specific effector molecules, but under 1% of naive ones, were in clones above 20 copies. Spiked Jurkat TCR RNA originating from one cell could reportedly be identified amid some 950,000 naive cells.

Input for naive CD8 libraries was 20,000 to 1,000,000 sorted cells; the RNA fraction used was 10%, 30% or 50%. Both previously described methods and listed TCR primers were employed to make bulk TCR libraries. TCRdb passed the PCR reads through MiXCR, listing each CDR3 protein once. The repertoire holds about half a million distinct CDR3 sequences, with roughly 23% as singletons. This CDR3 has 16 residues. V was cut by 1 base and J by 6 bases, with 17 bases left in between. CDR1 and CDR2 from the germline V gene are SEHNR and FQNEAQ (reference sequence). The receptor comes from a human donor in good health. Some libraries in this study had Jurkat cell RNA spiked in. J is TRBJ2-3 and V is TRBV7-9; no definite D call. Sequencing was done on a sample of naive CD8+ T cells from blood, with Jurkat cell RNA spiked in. Documented subset: FACS-sorted CD8+CD4-CCR7+CD45RA+ naive T cells. DNA of the CDR3: TGTGCCAGCAGCTTAGATTCGAGTCCTTGGTTGGATACGCAGTATTTT. Amino acid sequence: CASSLDSSPWLDTQYF.